The next 32 T cell receptor beta chains were all read from a single sample in a study of T cell responses to AZD1222 COVID-19 vaccine. Measured with immunoSEQ multiplex PCR; TCRdb has only the in-frame clones, and not every one. Here the sample spans 55,000 to 75,000 clones, around 74% being singletons. The sequencing here drew on peripheral blood, taken on day 0 of MenACWY control vaccination. These receptors were taken from an adult in good health.

This chain joins TRBV23-1 and TRBJ1-6; D uncertain. TRBV23-1 is an open reading frame, and its role is uncertain. Between the trimmed V and J ends, which lost 4 bases and 10 bases, there was a span of 14 bases. The CDR3 is made up of 14 amino acids. The CDR3 DNA sequence: TGCGCCAGCAGTCTCGGCCCTGAGAGGTCACCCCTCCACTTT. Its protein is CASSLGPERSPLHF.

The V and J genes are TRBV6-6 and TRBJ1-6, with 11 bases aligning to TRBD1. Germline V gene data show CDR1 as MNHNY and CDR2 as SVGAGI (reference sequence). This CDR3 has 15 amino acids. J lost 10 bases, V lost 2 bases, and 4 bases had no gene match. The CDR3 DNA reads as TGTGCCAGCAGTTACGACGGACAGGGGGCATCACCCCTCCACTTT. It yields the protein CASSYDGQGASPLHF.

The chain carries TRBV19 and TRBJ1-1, with D perhaps TRBD1 (6 bases). With 7 bases removed from V and 6 bases from J, the gap between germline ends came to 18 bases. This CDR3 region has 14 residues. Germline V gives CDR1 LNHDA, CDR2 SQIVND (reference sequence). CDR3 DNA sequence: TGTGCCAGTAAAGGGGCGGCTCCAGGGGCTGAAGCTTTCTTT. It translates to CASKGAAPGAEAFF.

The genes are TRBV7-8 and TRBJ2-7; D may correspond to TRBD1 or TRBD2 (6 bases each). CDR1 is SGHVS, CDR2 FQNEAQ, per germline. Trimming took off 2 bases at V and 1 base at J, with 15 bases between the two ends. This CDR3 region has 16 residues. The CDR3 protein is CASSLLTGTSSYEQYF. The CDR3 nucleotides are TGTGCCAGCAGCTTACTTACAGGGACTTCTTCCTACGAGCAGTACTTC.

This CDR3 reads CASRLKEQGYGYTF. CDR3 DNA sequence: TGCGCCAGCAGATTAAAGGAACAGGGGTATGGCTACACCTTC. The chain carries TRBV5-1 and TRBJ1-2; 7 bases align to TRBD1. Trimming took 5 bases from V and 5 from J; bases not matched to a gene: 9. CDR3 size: 14 residues. Germline lookup yields CDR1 SGHRS and CDR2 YFSETQ. Full variable domain (rest looked up from reference TRBV5-1 and TRBJ1-2): KAGVTQTPRYLIKTRGQQVTLSCSPISGHRSVSWYQQTPGQGLQFLFEYFSETQRNKGNFPGRFSGRQFSNSRSEMNVSTLELGDSALYLCASRLKEQGYGYTFGSGTRLTVV.

The chain couples TRBV2 to TRBJ2-3; 7 bases agree with TRBD1. The CDR3 is 15 amino acids. Germline CDR1 SNHLY, CDR2 FYNNEI. Trimming cost V 4 bases and J 6 bases; bases outside gene matches: 10. CDR3 sequence: CASSGGQPHRDTQYF. CDR3 DNA: TGTGCCAGCAGTGGGGGACAGCCCCATAGGGATACGCAGTATTTT.

The CDR3 DNA reads TGTGCCTGGAGTGTAGAGGCAGGGAGGAATTACAACTATGGCTACACCTTC. This gives the protein CAWSVEAGRNYNYGYTF. The chain links TRBV30 to TRBJ1-2; TRBD1 is a possible D gene (5 bases). Trimming left V 0 bases short and J 2 bases short, with 19 bases between. The CDR3 consists of 17 residues. Germline V lookup: CDR1 GTSNPN, CDR2 SVGIG (reference sequence).

The chain links TRBV19 to TRBJ1-2, with D perhaps matching TRBD1 (5 bases). Germline assignment: CDR1 LNHDA and CDR2 SQIVND (reference sequence). The CDR3 runs to 15 residues. Trimming stripped 2 bases from V and 1 base from J, with 11 bases between. This chain's CDR3 is CASSIQGLSNYGYTF. CDR3 bases: TGTGCCAGTAGTATACAGGGACTCAGTAACTATGGCTACACCTTC. Combining the CDR3 with reference TRBV19 and TRBJ1-2 gives the whole variable domain DGGITQSPKYLFRKEGQNVTLSCEQNLNHDAMYWYRQDPGQGLRLIYYSQIVNDFQKGDIAEGYSVSREKKESFPLTVTSAQKNPTAFYLCASSIQGLSNYGYTFGSGTRLTVV.

This clone was detected a few times. This specimen includes other DNA sequences encoding the same CDR3. This rearrangement joins TRBV30 to TRBJ1-1; possibly TRBD1 for D (6 bases). V dropped 0 bases and J dropped 2 bases, with 7 bases sitting between them. Germline V gene sequence: CDR1 GTSNPN, CDR2 SVGIG (reference sequence). This CDR3 is built from 13 residues. CDR3 in amino acids: CAWSVDRNTEAFF. CDR3 sequence (DNA): TGTGCCTGGAGTGTGGACAGAAACACTGAAGCTTTCTTT.

The genes are TRBV19 and TRBJ1-1; D call uncertain. The V end was cut by 4 bases, the J end by 5 bases, with 20 bases between. Germline-derived CDR1 and CDR2 are LNHDA and SQIVND (reference sequence). The CDR3 contains 16 residues. The CDR3 DNA sequence: TGTGCCAGTAGTAGAAAGACCGGGATCGGTGGGACTGAAGCTTTCTTT. Translation: CASSRKTGIGGTEAFF.

The count of this clone is one. The chain joins TRBV7-6 to TRBJ1-2, with 10 bases matching TRBD1. Germline V gives CDR1 SGHVS, CDR2 FNYEAQ. V was clipped by 4 bases and J by 5 bases; unmatched bases: 16. This CDR3 has 18 residues. The CDR3 is CASSWGTGAALGGYGYTF. CDR3 nucleotides: TGTGCCAGCAGCTGGGGGACAGGGGCGGCCCTAGGGGGATATGGCTACACCTTC.

The chain has TRBV30 and TRBJ2-7; TRBD1 aligns across 10 bases. Unmatched junction bases numbered 9, after V lost 5 bases and J lost 5 bases. Germline lookup yields CDR1 GTSNPN and CDR2 SVGIG (reference sequence). This CDR3 has 14 residues. CDR3 sequence: CAWAVGQGYHEQYF. The CDR3 nucleotides read TGTGCCTGGGCAGTGGGACAGGGGTACCACGAGCAGTACTTC.

V gene TRBV30 combines with J gene TRBJ2-2; D may be TRBD2 (5 bases). Germline CDR1 GTSNPN, CDR2 SVGIG (reference sequence). V lost 3 bases, J lost 6 bases, and 17 bases lay in between. The CDR3 length is 15 residues. The CDR3 DNA reads TGTGCCTGGAGGAAACCTCCACTAGTTGCCGGGGAGCTGTTTTTT. As protein: CAWRKPPLVAGELFF.

This rearrangement joins TRBV6-5 to TRBJ2-5; D is perhaps TRBD1 (6 bases). This CDR3 spans 15 amino acids. The V end was cut by 4 bases, the J end by 1 base, with 13 bases between. The germline CDR1 and CDR2 sequences are MNHEY and SVGAGI. The CDR3, as DNA: TGTGCCAGCAGTTTGGCCGGGACATCCCAAGAGACCCAGTACTTC. Translating it yields CASSLAGTSQETQYF.

This clone was detected a few times. The chain has TRBV18 and TRBJ2-2; TRBD1 matches at 11 bases. The CDR3 spans 16 residues. The junction had 5 bases not matched to a gene; V was cut back by 4 bases and J by 4 bases. In germline, CDR1 is KGHSH, CDR2 LQKENI. The CDR3 coding sequence is TGTGCCAGCTCACAGCCCGGGACAGGGGGCACCGGGGAGCTGTTTTTT. Its translation: CASSQPGTGGTGELFF.

This rearrangement joins TRBV7-2 to TRBJ2-3; a possible D gene is TRBD1 (6 bases). This CDR3 comprises 15 residues. V was cut by 5 bases and J by 3 bases, with 15 bases left in between. CDR1 SGHTA and CDR2 FQGNSA come from the germline V gene. The CDR3 is CASSRRATGTDTQYF. The CDR3 DNA reads TGTGCCAGCAGCCGCCGGGCTACAGGGACAGATACGCAGTATTTT.

The CDR3 sequence: CASTLGRGPTEAFF. Here the CDR3 DNA reads TGTGCCAGTACCCTGGGGCGGGGGCCCACTGAAGCTTTCTTT. The chain carries TRBV19 and TRBJ1-1, with D tentatively TRBD1 (6 bases). This CDR3 is built from 14 residues. Per germline, CDR1 LNHDA and CDR2 SQIVND (reference sequence). With 7 bases removed from V and 4 bases from J, the gap between germline ends came to 16 bases.

V is TRBV7-6 and J is TRBJ2-5; 9 bases align to TRBD1. CDR1 and CDR2 (germline): SGHVS, FNYEAQ. J lost 2 bases, V lost 5 bases, and 6 bases had no gene match. The CDR3 covers 15 residues. The DNA for the CDR3 is TGTGCCAGCAGCCTGGACAGGGGCCCTCAAGAGACCCAGTACTTC. This gives the protein CASSLDRGPQETQYF.

The chain uses TRBV25-1 and TRBJ1-1; 8 bases agree with TRBD1. The V gene end was trimmed by 6 bases and the J gene end by 6 bases; junction bases not matched to a gene: 6. The germline gives CDR1 MGHDK, CDR2 SYGVNS. The CDR3 runs 13 residues. The CDR3, as DNA: TGTGCCAGCAGCCAGACAGGGGTCCCTGAAGCTTTCTTT. Translated, it gives CASSQTGVPEAFF.

The J gene is TRBJ2-3, the V gene TRBV5-1, with a weak D call TRBD1 (5 bases). With 0 bases removed from V and 2 bases from J, the gap between germline ends came to 13 bases. Looked up from germline, CDR1 is SGHRS and CDR2 is YFSETQ. The CDR3 is 16 amino acids. The CDR3: CASSLAGPAYTDTQYF. DNA for the CDR3: TGCGCCAGCAGCTTGGCAGGGCCAGCCTACACAGATACGCAGTATTTT.

CDR3 loop: CASRGSPARSNQPQHF. In DNA form, the CDR3 reads TGTGCCAGCAGAGGCAGTCCAGCACGGAGCAATCAGCCCCAGCATTTT. The gene calls are TRBV28 and TRBJ1-5; no reliable D call. Trimming took off 6 bases at V and 1 base at J, with 16 bases between the two ends. Germline V lookup: CDR1 MDHEN, CDR2 SYDVKM. The CDR3 sequence is 16 residues long.

The rearrangement joins TRBV28 to TRBJ2-2; either TRBD1 or TRBD2 may fit D (5 bases each). Trimming stripped 7 bases from V and 11 bases from J, with 17 bases between. The CDR3 runs 13 residues. Germline V lookup: CDR1 MDHEN, CDR2 SYDVKM. The CDR3 sequence is CASTEGWSRELFF. For the CDR3, the DNA is TGTGCCAGCACCGAGGGGTGGAGCCGAGAGCTGTTTTTT.

V usage is TRBV5-8 and J usage is TRBJ2-5; 8 bases line up with TRBD2. Germline CDR1 and CDR2: SGHTS and YDEGEE. With 4 bases clipped from V and 7 bases from J, the junction kept 9 bases outside the gene matches. CDR3 length: 14 residues. CDR3 region: CASSIRGGAWTQYF. CDR3 in DNA: TGTGCCAGCAGCATCCGGGGGGGGGCATGGACCCAGTACTTC.

This clone was seen a few times. The chain joins TRBV4-1 to TRBJ2-3; TRBD2 agrees at 11 bases. Trimming removed 0 bases from V and 6 bases from J; junction bases left unmatched: 8. This CDR3 is 17 amino acids long. CDR1 is MGHRA, CDR2 YSYEKL, per germline. The CDR3 loop reads CASSQDGGASGGDTQYF. The CDR3 nucleotides read TGCGCCAGCAGCCAAGATGGTGGGGCTAGCGGGGGGGATACGCAGTATTTT.

The chain links TRBV13 to TRBJ2-7, with D possibly matching TRBD1 (6 bases). The V end was cut by 5 bases, the J end by 3 bases, with 11 bases between. Germline CDR1 is PRHDT and CDR2 is FYEKMQ (reference sequence). CDR3 length equals 13 residues. The CDR3 here is CASSPGAGYEQYF. In DNA, the CDR3 is TGTGCCAGCAGCCCAGGGGCAGGCTACGAGCAGTACTTC.

V gene TRBV2 combines with J gene TRBJ1-3, with D unresolved. The CDR3 has 14 residues. CDR1 SNHLY and CDR2 FYNNEI come from the germline V gene. Trimming took off 3 bases at V and 4 bases at J, with 10 bases between the two ends. CDR3 amino acids: CASSDAGQGNTIYF. The CDR3 DNA follows: TGTGCCAGCAGTGATGCAGGTCAGGGAAACACCATATATTTT.

J is TRBJ1-1 and V is TRBV4-1; perhaps TRBD1 as D (6 bases). The CDR3 is 14 residues long. Trimming removed 5 bases from V and 0 bases from J, with 10 bases in between. In germline, CDR1 is MGHRA, CDR2 YSYEKL. CDR3 sequence: CASSGRTVNTEAFF. CDR3 DNA: TGCGCCAGCAGCGGGCGGACAGTGAACACTGAAGCTTTCTTT.

This chain links TRBV6-5 with TRBJ1-2; possible D gene TRBD1, 5 bases. The CDR3 spans 11 residues. Trimming removed 7 bases at V and 7 bases at J, with 10 bases between. Per germline, CDR1 MNHEY and CDR2 SVGAGI. The CDR3 coding sequence is TGTGCCAGCACTACGGGACGTGGCTACACCTTC. Protein product: CASTTGRGYTF.

The sample holds a few counts of this clone. The chain is built from TRBV30 and TRBJ1-1, with a weak D call TRBD1 (6 bases). V lost 2 bases and J 7 bases, leaving 17 bases between the germline ends. Germline assignment: CDR1 GTSNPN and CDR2 SVGIG (reference sequence). This CDR3 has 14 residues. CDR3 in amino acids: CAWSSTGLRGEAFF. CDR3 sequence (DNA): TGTGCCTGGAGTTCAACAGGGCTTCGAGGTGAAGCTTTCTTT.

The chain couples TRBV5-6 to TRBJ1-2, with D tentatively TRBD1 (6 bases). With 2 bases removed from V and 8 bases from J, the gap between germline ends came to 19 bases. This CDR3 is built from 15 residues. Germline CDR1 reads SGHDT; CDR2 reads YYEEEE. CDR3 residues: CASSLMGPGTRGYTF. The CDR3 DNA reads TGTGCCAGCAGCTTAATGGGACCGGGGACAAGGGGCTACACCTTC.

The CDR3 spells CASSSSDRGAGELFF. CDR3 coding DNA: TGTGCCAGCAGTTCCTCCGACAGGGGGGCCGGGGAGCTGTTTTTT. V usage is TRBV27 and J usage is TRBJ2-2; the match to TRBD1 covers 9 bases. The CDR3 spans 15 residues. V was pared by 4 bases and J by 6 bases, with 6 bases of the junction left unmatched. Germline V gene sequence: CDR1 MNHEY, CDR2 SMNVEV (reference sequence).

This chain connects TRBV7-6 to TRBJ2-5; maybe TRBD2 (6 bases). CDR1 is SGHVS, CDR2 FNYEAQ, per germline. Trimming removed 4 bases at V and 5 bases at J, with 11 bases between. The CDR3 is made up of 13 amino acids. CDR3 bases: TGTGCCAGCAGCTCCACCCGGGGGGAGACCCAGTACTTC. Its protein product is CASSSTRGETQYF.